This T cell receptor (beta chain) was identified in a study of blood T cell repertoires in COVID-19. Study in general: From T cells, B-cell-depleted T cells, or PBMCs came the material, which was cDNA or gDNA.

CDR3 length: 14 residues. Per germline, CDR1 KGHDR and CDR2 SFDVKD. With 2 bases clipped from V and 11 bases from J, the junction kept 6 bases outside the gene matches. Profiling relied on immunoSEQ multiplex PCR, and the TCRdb table lists in-frame clones only, not all of them. The sample has 200,000 to 250,000 clones, 88% seen once. The V call is TRBV24-1, the J call TRBJ2-1; 9 positions agree with TRBD2. Sequencing was performed on peripheral blood. This receptor was taken from a young woman with COVID-19, enrolled during active disease. In DNA, the CDR3 is TGTGCCACCAGTGATTCAGCGGGAGGCGGCCAGCAGTTCTTC. This translates into CATSDSAGGGQQFF.